This passage covers 32 T cell receptor beta chains from one sample sequenced in a study of OX40 agonist ivuxolimab in advanced cancers. Method: immunoSEQ multiplex PCR; TCRdb's copy keeps in-frame clones and lacks some. Seen here are approximately 60,000 clones, 77% observed once, and the top ten hold about 6%. The source material was CD4+ or CD8+ T cells sorted from blood, sampled in a trial of the OX40 agonist ivuxolimab. These receptors were collected from an adult with an advanced solid tumor such as melanoma, head and neck, liver or kidney cancer.

DNA for the CDR3: TGTGCCAGCAGAGGACAGGGGATGAACACTGAAGCTTTCTTT. Translation: CASRGQGMNTEAFF. The V and J genes are TRBV6-6 and TRBJ1-1, with TRBD1 matching over 9 bases. The CDR3 contains 14 residues. Germline CDR1 and CDR2: MNHNY and SVGAGI (reference sequence). J lost 0 bases, V lost 6 bases, and 2 bases had no gene match.

The chain joins TRBV6-1 to TRBJ2-1; 12 bases agree with TRBD2. The germline V gene encodes CDR1 MNHNS and CDR2 SASEGT. V shed 4 bases and J 7 bases; nucleotides not matched to a gene: 8. This CDR3 region has 16 residues. Here the CDR3 DNA reads TGTGCCAGCAGTGGAGGGCGGACTAGCGGGGCGAATGAGCAGTTCTTC. Encoded protein: CASSGGRTSGANEQFF.

The gene calls are TRBV6-1 and TRBJ2-3; the D gene is possibly TRBD2 (5 bases). This CDR3 spans 14 amino acids. Trimming removed 1 base at V and 6 bases at J, with 11 bases between. Germline values: CDR1 MNHNS, CDR2 SASEGT. The CDR3 bases are TGTGCCAGCAGTGAAGATTTCGAGGGCGATACGCAGTATTTT. Protein sequence: CASSEDFEGDTQYF.

The DNA for the CDR3 is TGTGCCACCATTTGGAGTACAGGGGCTAGCGGGGAGCTGTTTTTT. This sequence encodes CATIWSTGASGELFF. The chain combines TRBV6-1 with TRBJ2-2; 7 nucleotides match TRBD1. CDR3 length: 15 amino acids. V was clipped by 10 bases and J by 7 bases; unmatched bases: 15. The germline CDR1 and CDR2 sequences are MNHNS and SASEGT.

This clone was observed a handful of times. The V and J genes are TRBV5-8 and TRBJ2-1; unclear D gene. V was trimmed by 0 bases and J by 9 bases, leaving 13 bases between them. The CDR3 is 14 amino acids. In germline, CDR1 is SGHTS, CDR2 YDEGEE. The CDR3 protein is CASSLASRVGEQFF. The CDR3 DNA reads as TGTGCCAGCAGCTTGGCCAGCCGGGTGGGTGAGCAGTTCTTC.

The rearrangement links TRBV18 to TRBJ2-7; D gene unclear. Per the germline V gene, CDR1 is KGHSH and CDR2 is LQKENI. Trimming took 3 bases from V and 0 from J, leaving 6 bases between them. This CDR3 has 13 residues. The CDR3 DNA sequence: TGTGCCAGCTCACCTGGCAGCTCCTACGAGCAGTACTTC. It specifies CASSPGSSYEQYF. Variable domain in full (rest from reference TRBV18 and TRBJ2-7): NAGVMQNPRHLVRRRGQEARLRCSPMKGHSHVYWYRQLPEEGLKFMVYLQKENIIDESGMPKERFSAEFPKEGPSILRIQQVVRGDSAAYFCASSPGSSYEQYFGPGTRLTVT.

The chain is built from TRBV27 and TRBJ1-4; the match to TRBD1 covers 7 bases. CDR1 MNHEY and CDR2 SMNVEV come from the germline V gene (reference sequence). V trimming: 1 base; J trimming: 7 bases; junction bases outside the gene matches: 9. This CDR3 region has 16 residues. The CDR3 here is CASSLWDSGSIEKLFF. The CDR3 nucleotides read TGTGCCAGCAGTTTATGGGACAGTGGGAGCATTGAAAAACTGTTTTTT.

The chain carries TRBV5-4 and TRBJ2-4; maybe TRBD2 (6 bases). Trimming left V 2 bases short and J 3 bases short, with 12 bases between. The germline V gene has CDR1 SGHNT and CDR2 YYREEE (reference sequence). The CDR3 is made up of 15 amino acids. This CDR3 reads CASSFAAGGKNIQYF. The CDR3 bases are TGTGCCAGCAGCTTCGCGGCCGGGGGCAAAAACATTCAGTACTTC.

This chain uses TRBV14 with TRBJ1-5; TRBD1 matches 9 bases. The germline V gene encodes CDR1 SGHDN and CDR2 FVKESK. This CDR3 contains 14 residues. Trimming removed 10 bases from V and 2 bases from J; junction bases left unmatched: 6. CDR3 nucleotide sequence: TGTGCCACCTCCCGGGACAGGGGCAATCAGCCCCAGCATTTT. Its translation is CATSRDRGNQPQHF.

The chain is built from TRBV10-1 and TRBJ2-2; 9 nucleotides match TRBD2. CDR1 is WNHNN and CDR2 is SYGVQD in the germline V gene (reference sequence). This CDR3 comprises 18 residues. Losses at the gene ends were 3 bases for V and 5 bases for J; bases not matched to a gene: 13. The CDR3 DNA reads TGCGCCAGCAGTGATCGGCTAGCGGGGCCCCCGGGGACCGGGGAGCTGTTTTTT. This encodes CASSDRLAGPPGTGELFF.

This sequence joins TRBV11-2 and TRBJ1-6; weak D call: TRBD1 (6 bases). V lost 3 bases and J 7 bases, leaving 10 bases between the germline ends. There are 14 residues in the CDR3. Germline V gene lookup returns CDR1 SGHAT and CDR2 FQNNGV. CDR3 loop: CASSLTGHNSPLHF. CDR3 sequence (DNA): TGTGCCAGCAGCTTGACAGGCCACAATTCACCCCTCCACTTT.

The gene calls are TRBV5-8 and TRBJ1-4, with D maybe TRBD1 (5 bases). The germline gives CDR1 SGHTS, CDR2 YDEGEE. V was pared by 1 base and J by 0 bases, with 7 bases between. The CDR3 spans 15 residues. The CDR3 sequence is CASSLWGATNEKLFF. In DNA, the CDR3 is TGTGCCAGCAGCTTGTGGGGGGCAACTAATGAAAAACTGTTTTTT.

This clone was seen just once. The gene calls are TRBV5-4 and TRBJ2-1, with 9 bases fitting TRBD1. Germline values: CDR1 SGHNT, CDR2 YYREEE (reference sequence). The V segment lost 3 bases and the J segment 15 bases; nucleotides outside the gene matches: 10. The CDR3 has 13 residues. The CDR3 nucleotides are TGTGCCAGCAGCTCAGAACCGGGACAGGGAACGTTCTTC. It encodes CASSSEPGQGTFF. The entire variable domain, with the rest obtained from reference TRBV5-4 and TRBJ2-1, is as follows: ETGVTQSPTHLIKTRGQQVTLRCSSQSGHNTVSWYQQALGQGPQFIFQYYREEENGRGNFPPRFSGLQFPNYSSELNVNALELDDSALYLCASSSEPGQGTFFGPGTRLTVL.

The chain links TRBV11-3 to TRBJ2-7; 9 positions agree with TRBD1. This CDR3 region has 16 residues. The germline V gene encodes CDR1 SGHNT and CDR2 YENEEA. V trimming: 5 bases; J trimming: 0 bases; junction bases outside the gene matches: 8. In nucleotides, the CDR3 is TGTGCCAGCAGCCCTTTACGGGACAGGGTCTCCTACGAGCAGTACTTC. The encoded protein is CASSPLRDRVSYEQYF.

This clone is judged medium-sized. Here the CDR3 reads CARTGTGGPGYTF. For the CDR3, the DNA is TGTGCCAGAACCGGGACAGGGGGCCCTGGCTACACCTTC. The rearrangement uses TRBV2 and TRBJ1-2; 12 bases agree with TRBD1. J gave up 7 bases and V 9 bases, and 6 bases lay outside the gene matches. CDR1 is SNHLY and CDR2 is FYNNEI in the germline V gene. The CDR3 contains 13 residues.

This rearrangement joins TRBV27 to TRBJ1-1; possible D gene TRBD1, 6 bases. V gave up 2 bases and J gave up 1 base, with 17 bases separating them. This CDR3 is 17 amino acids long. Germline CDR1 MNHEY, CDR2 SMNVEV (reference sequence). The CDR3 DNA follows: TGTGCCAGCAGTTTAAGGCCCACAGGGTATAGGAACACTGAAGCTTTCTTT. Its protein is CASSLRPTGYRNTEAFF.

The chain carries TRBV11-2 and TRBJ1-6; the match to TRBD1 covers 9 bases. The CDR3 runs 17 residues. The V and J ends lost 6 bases and 8 bases, in that order; junction bases with no gene match: 14. Germline values: CDR1 SGHAT, CDR2 FQNNGV. In DNA, the CDR3 is TGTGCCAGCAGTCCAGCCCCTCCGGGACAGGGATATTCACCCCTCCACTTT. Protein product: CASSPAPPGQGYSPLHF.

The chain is built from TRBV28 and TRBJ2-5; the match to TRBD1 covers 7 bases. The CDR3 contains 12 residues. Losses at the gene ends were 7 bases for V and 4 bases for J; bases not matched to a gene: 3. The germline V gene encodes CDR1 MDHEN and CDR2 SYDVKM. The CDR3 loop reads CASTRTGETQYF. The CDR3 nucleotides read TGTGCCAGCACCAGGACAGGAGAGACCCAGTACTTC.

The chain uses TRBV5-6 and TRBJ2-3; D ambiguous. This CDR3 comprises 15 residues. The germline V gene has CDR1 SGHDT and CDR2 YYEEEE. The germline V and J ends were trimmed by 0 bases and 7 bases, with 15 bases remaining between them. This CDR3 is CASSLATSRSNTQYF. In DNA form, the CDR3 reads TGTGCCAGCAGCTTGGCGACTTCCCGGTCCAATACGCAGTATTTT. Complete variable domain (other parts from reference TRBV5-6 and TRBJ2-3): DAGVTQSPTHLIKTRGQQVTLRCSPKSGHDTVSWYQQALGQGPQFIFQYYEEEERQRGNFPDRFSGHQFPNYSSELNVNALLLGDSALYLCASSLATSRSNTQYFGPGTRLTVL.

This clone rates as medium-sized. The rearrangement uses TRBV7-2 and TRBJ1-2; 10 positions agree with TRBD1. J lost 5 bases, V lost 4 bases, and 10 bases had no gene match. This CDR3 has 16 amino acids. Germline CDR1 is SGHTA and CDR2 is FQGNSA. The CDR3 region is CASSSTSDRGGYGYTF. The CDR3 region has the DNA TGTGCCAGCAGCTCCACTTCGGACAGGGGGGGGTATGGCTACACCTTC.

The rearrangement joins TRBV5-4 to TRBJ2-3; D is perhaps TRBD2 (5 bases). CDR3 size: 17 residues. CDR1 is SGHNT, CDR2 YYREEE, per germline (reference sequence). V gave up 4 bases and J gave up 3 bases, with 21 bases separating them. The CDR3 DNA reads as TGTGCCAGCAGCGTGGCGGGCGTCCATTTAGGGACAGATACGCAGTATTTT. Protein sequence: CASSVAGVHLGTDTQYF.

This chain connects TRBV7-2 to TRBJ2-7, with D hard to call. Germline-derived CDR1 and CDR2 are SGHTA and FQGNSA. Trimming stripped 5 bases from V and 3 bases from J, with 11 bases between. CDR3 length equals 13 residues. CDR3 DNA sequence: TGTGCCAGCAGCGGGTGGAGTTTCTACGAGCAGTACTTC. It is translated as CASSGWSFYEQYF.

The rearrangement uses TRBV5-1 and TRBJ1-1; D perhaps matches TRBD1 (5 bases). Germline CDR1 and CDR2: SGHRS and YFSETQ. V shed 7 bases and J shed 3 bases, with 19 bases lying between them. The CDR3 runs to 15 residues. CDR3: CASASLGGSDTEAFF. The DNA of the CDR3 is TGCGCCAGCGCATCCCTGGGGGGATCGGACACTGAAGCTTTCTTT.

The chain carries TRBV2 and TRBJ2-6, with no clear D. CDR3 length: 15 amino acids. Trimming left V 4 bases short and J 0 bases short, with 7 bases between. Germline assignment: CDR1 SNHLY and CDR2 FYNNEI. The CDR3 DNA sequence: TGTGCCAGCAGTGCCTTGGACTCTGGGGCCAACGTCCTGACTTTC. It encodes CASSALDSGANVLTF.

This clone occurred a few times. The gene calls are TRBV7-2 and TRBJ1-5; D gene ambiguous. Germline V CDR1 and CDR2: SGHTA, FQGNSA. Deletions cut 1 base from V and 0 bases from J, with 19 bases between. The CDR3 totals 19 residues. CDR3: CASSLGWWPLDFSNQPQHF. Here the CDR3 DNA reads TGTGCCAGCAGCTTAGGTTGGTGGCCCCTAGATTTTAGCAATCAGCCCCAGCATTTT.

This clone came up once. CDR3 in amino acids: CASSLVGGGPEAFF. DNA of the CDR3: TGTGCCAGCAGCTTAGTAGGGGGGGGGCCTGAAGCTTTCTTT. V gene TRBV7-9 combines with J gene TRBJ1-1; D is possibly TRBD1 (6 bases). Germline V lookup: CDR1 SEHNR, CDR2 FQNEAQ (reference sequence). This CDR3 is 14 amino acids long. Between the trimmed V and J ends, which lost 1 base and 6 bases, there was a span of 12 bases.

Here the CDR3 reads CASGWGGLEETQYF. In DNA form, the CDR3 reads TGTGCTAGTGGTTGGGGGGGACTCGAAGAGACCCAGTACTTC. The rearrangement links TRBV12-5 to TRBJ2-5; 7 bases map to TRBD2. The J segment lost 3 bases and the V segment lost 4 bases, leaving 5 bases of the junction unmatched. The germline V gene encodes CDR1 LGHNT and CDR2 FRNRAP. This CDR3 comprises 14 residues.

The chain uses TRBV19 and TRBJ2-3; 9 nucleotides match TRBD1. CDR1 LNHDA and CDR2 SQIVND come from the germline V gene (reference sequence). This CDR3 contains 16 residues. The trim removed 6 bases at V and 2 bases at J, leaving 9 bases unmatched. The CDR3 DNA follows: TGTGCCAGTAGCCGCGGGACAGGGACTAACACAGATACGCAGTATTTT. It translates to CASSRGTGTNTDTQYF. Using reference TRBV19 and TRBJ2-3 for the parts outside the CDR3, the full variable domain is DGGITQSPKYLFRKEGQNVTLSCEQNLNHDAMYWYRQDPGQGLRLIYYSQIVNDFQKGDIAEGYSVSREKKESFPLTVTSAQKNPTAFYLCASSRGTGTNTDTQYFGPGTRLTVL.

The chain carries TRBV6-6 and TRBJ2-3, with D tentatively TRBD1 or TRBD2 (6 bases each). The V gene lost 6 bases and the J gene lost 4 bases, with 14 bases spanning the gap. The CDR3 covers 14 residues. Germline-derived CDR1 and CDR2 are MNHNY and SVGAGI (reference sequence). This CDR3 reads CASRGGKAADTQYF. CDR3 sequence (DNA): TGTGCCAGCAGGGGGGGCAAGGCAGCAGATACGCAGTATTTT.

In the case of this clone: The same CDR3 also results from other DNA sequences found in this sample. The chain joins TRBV15 to TRBJ1-1; D may be TRBD1 (5 bases). This CDR3 contains 20 residues. CDR1 is LNHNV, CDR2 YYDKDF, per germline (reference sequence). V lost 0 bases, J lost 8 bases, and 31 bases lay in between. The CDR3 is CATSRDSALQVMAAQTEAFF. The DNA of the CDR3 is TGTGCCACCAGCAGAGATTCGGCCCTACAGGTAATGGCGGCACAGACCGAAGCTTTCTTT.

The rearrangement links TRBV6-1 to TRBJ1-4, with 8 bases matching TRBD1. Germline V gives CDR1 MNHNS, CDR2 SASEGT. This CDR3 spans 13 amino acids. The trim removed 8 bases at V and 8 bases at J, leaving 7 bases unmatched. CDR3 residues: CASEPNRGEKLFF. In nucleotides, the CDR3 is TGTGCCAGCGAGCCGAACAGGGGGGAAAAACTGTTTTTT.

This clone appeared a few times. This chain uses TRBV15 with TRBJ2-3; D uncertain. V dropped 3 bases and J dropped 2 bases, with 12 bases sitting between them. Germline V lookup: CDR1 LNHNV, CDR2 YYDKDF (reference sequence). This CDR3 is 15 amino acids long. The CDR3 spells CATSSPLGVTDTQYF. CDR3 DNA: TGTGCCACCAGCAGCCCCCTTGGCGTCACAGATACGCAGTATTTT.